One and the same sample provided the 27 T cell receptor beta chains below, sequenced in a study of T cell responses to AZD1222 COVID-19 vaccine listed by TCRdb under 2021. The method behind the library was the immunoSEQ multiplex PCR assay. TCRdb holds this immuneACCESS table with in-frame rearrangements only. Some clones are missing; in checked studies, unresolved V genes explain under half, and the rest has no known cause. The sample has about 140,000 clones on record, 70% to 90% of them singletons. The ten largest make up roughly 8% of the sample. The label giving this sample's time point can be read as: baseline before first vaccination. Specimen: peripheral blood, collected on day 0 of AZD1222 vaccination. Source of these receptors: an adult in good health.

The genes are TRBV11-2 and TRBJ1-2; the D gene is possibly TRBD1 (5 bases). The CDR3 extends over 13 amino acids. The V end was cut by 2 bases, the J end by 8 bases, with 12 bases between. Germline V lookup: CDR1 SGHAT, CDR2 FQNNGV. The CDR3 sequence: CASSLQGGEGYTF. In DNA, the CDR3 is TGTGCCAGCAGCTTACAGGGAGGTGAAGGCTACACCTTC. The whole variable domain, filled in from reference TRBV11-2 and TRBJ1-2, reads EAGVAQSPRYKIIEKRQSVAFWCNPISGHATLYWYQQILGQGPKLLIQFQNNGVVDDSQLPKDRFSAERLKGVDSTLKIQPAKLEDSAVYLCASSLQGGEGYTFGSGTRLTVV.

A few counts support this clone. This sequence joins TRBV9 and TRBJ2-7, with 11 positions matching TRBD2. Germline trimming cut 0 bases from V and 3 bases from J; bases unmatched to any gene: 5. This CDR3 has 16 amino acids. From germline, CDR1 is SGDLS and CDR2 YYNGEE. CDR3 sequence reads: CASSVGLAGIGYEQYF. DNA of the CDR3: TGTGCCAGCAGCGTAGGACTAGCGGGAATTGGCTACGAGCAGTACTTC.

The V gene is TRBV19, the J gene TRBJ1-2, with D maybe TRBD1 (5 bases). V shed 1 base and J shed 6 bases, with 18 bases lying between them. CDR3 length equals 16 residues. CDR1 and CDR2 (germline): LNHDA, SQIVND (reference sequence). The CDR3, as DNA: TGTGCCAGTAGTATAGCACTGTGGGGACTAGTAGATGGCTACACCTTC. It codes for CASSIALWGLVDGYTF.

This clone occurred a few times. This chain connects TRBV2 to TRBJ1-1; the D is unclear. Trimming shortened V by 7 bases and J by 0 bases, and 12 bases separated the two germline ends. Germline lookup yields CDR1 SNHLY and CDR2 FYNNEI. CDR3 length equals 14 residues. DNA for the CDR3: TGTGCCAGCAAGGAGGGCCACATGAACACTGAAGCTTTCTTT. Encoded protein: CASKEGHMNTEAFF.

The CDR3 region is CAWSANRDGYTF. CDR3 DNA: TGTGCCTGGAGTGCTAACAGGGATGGCTACACCTTC. V and J are TRBV30 and TRBJ1-2; possibly TRBD1 for D (6 bases). Germline V gene sequence: CDR1 GTSNPN, CDR2 SVGIG (reference sequence). The germline V and J ends were trimmed by 1 base and 6 bases, with 9 bases remaining between them. The CDR3 covers 12 residues.

V usage is TRBV5-1 and J usage is TRBJ1-2, with D maybe TRBD1 (5 bases). With 4 bases removed from V and 4 bases from J, the gap between germline ends came to 11 bases. CDR3 length: 13 residues. Germline V lookup: CDR1 SGHRS, CDR2 YFSETQ. The CDR3 here is CASSQGTVYGYTF. In DNA form, the CDR3 reads TGCGCCAGCAGCCAAGGGACCGTCTATGGCTACACCTTC.

This chain joins TRBV29-1 and TRBJ2-5, with D possibly matching TRBD1 (7 bases). The CDR3 spans 13 residues. The germline CDR1 and CDR2 sequences are SQVTM and ANQGSEA. The V end was cut by 8 bases, the J end by 4 bases, with 17 bases between. The CDR3 DNA reads as TGCAGCACGACAGGGACGGGGGTAGAGACCCAGTACTTC. Its translation is CSTTGTGVETQYF.

This chain uses TRBV10-3 with TRBJ1-3; D is ambiguous. Between the trimmed V and J ends, which lost 7 bases and 1 base, there was a span of 8 bases. The germline CDR1 and CDR2 sequences are ENHRY and SYGVKD. The CDR3 contains 13 residues. The CDR3 nucleotides are TGTGCCATCAAAGCCAGGTCTGGAAACACCATATATTTT. It specifies CAIKARSGNTIYF.

The chain couples TRBV6-5 to TRBJ2-3, with 10 nucleotides matching TRBD1. CDR1 and CDR2 (germline): MNHEY, SVGAGI. The CDR3 totals 16 residues. The V and J ends lost 0 bases and 4 bases, in that order; junction bases with no gene match: 4. In nucleotides, the CDR3 is TGTGCCAGCAGTTACTCGATGGGACAGGGGCCAGATACGCAGTATTTT. This gives the protein CASSYSMGQGPDTQYF.

The chain has TRBV18 and TRBJ2-7; maybe TRBD1 (5 bases). CDR1 KGHSH and CDR2 LQKENI come from the germline V gene. The CDR3 sequence is 14 residues long. V lost 3 bases and J lost 2, with 11 bases in between. The CDR3 region has the DNA TGTGCCAGCTCACCCGCGCAGGGCACCTACGAGCAGTACTTC. Its translation is CASSPAQGTYEQYF.

CDR3 sequence reads: CASSSLIMNTEAFF. In nucleotides, the CDR3 is TGTGCCAGCAGCTCTTTGATCATGAACACTGAAGCTTTCTTT. The rearrangement uses TRBV11-1 and TRBJ1-1; D is uncertain. The CDR3 has 14 amino acids. Germline V gives CDR1 SGHAT, CDR2 FQDESV (reference sequence). V was pared by 4 bases and J by 0 bases, with 9 bases between.

This clone was seen once. This chain joins TRBV4-2 and TRBJ2-7; 7 nucleotides line up with TRBD2. Germline CDR1 LGHNA, CDR2 YNFKEQ. This CDR3 has 15 amino acids. The ends lost 0 bases at V and 5 bases at J; junction bases unmatched: 7. DNA of the CDR3: TGTGCCAGCAGCCAAGAATGGCTAGCGGTCGACGAGCAGTACTTC. As protein: CASSQEWLAVDEQYF.

The gene calls are TRBV3-1 (or the pseudogene TRBV3-2) and TRBJ1-1; D is perhaps TRBD1 (5 bases). The CDR3 covers 13 residues. CDR1 and CDR2 (germline): LGHDT, YNNKEL (reference sequence). V was trimmed by 1 base and J by 9 bases, leaving 12 bases between them. CDR3 coding DNA: TGTGCCAGCAGCCAAGTTAACGGGGGGAAAGCTTTCTTT. It codes for CASSQVNGGKAFF.

This chain connects TRBV11-3 to TRBJ2-2; 7 bases agree with TRBD2. From germline, CDR1 is SGHNT and CDR2 YENEEA. The CDR3 covers 15 residues. With V trimmed by 5 bases and J by 0 bases, 3 bases remained unmatched. CDR3 DNA: TGTGCCAGCAGCCTCGGGGGGACGAACACCGGGGAGCTGTTTTTT. Its protein product is CASSLGGTNTGELFF. Variable domain in full (rest from reference TRBV11-3 and TRBJ2-2): EAGVVQSPRYKIIEKKQPVAFWCNPISGHNTLYWYLQNLGQGPELLIRYENEEAVDDSQLPKDRFSAERLKGVDSTLKIQPAELGDSAVYLCASSLGGTNTGELFFGEGSRLTVL.

The chain employs TRBV27 and TRBJ2-3; TRBD1 is a possible D gene (5 bases). Germline-derived CDR1 and CDR2 are MNHEY and SMNVEV (reference sequence). The CDR3 has 13 residues. Trimming took 5 bases from V and 6 from J, leaving 12 bases between them. The CDR3 nucleotides read TGTGCCAGCAGTCTACAGGAAGGGGATACGCAGTATTTT. This encodes CASSLQEGDTQYF.

The rearrangement links TRBV6-6 to TRBJ1-6; the match to TRBD1 covers 8 bases. Trimming took 0 bases from V and 10 from J; bases not matched to a gene: 2. The length of the CDR3 is 14 residues. CDR1 is MNHNY and CDR2 is SVGAGI in the germline V gene (reference sequence). CDR3 sequence: CASSYSQGASPLHF. The CDR3 DNA follows: TGTGCCAGCAGTTACTCTCAGGGGGCCTCACCCCTCCACTTT.

This clone was picked up one time. The V call is TRBV27, the J call TRBJ2-2; tentatively, D is TRBD2 (6 bases). Looked up from germline, CDR1 is MNHEY and CDR2 is SMNVEV (reference sequence). The CDR3 runs to 19 residues. The V end was cut by 8 bases, the J end by 2 bases, with 27 bases between. For the CDR3, the DNA is TGTGCCAGCCAGCAATACTTACCGGGCGGGAATCTAAACACCGGGGAGCTGTTTTTT. Translation gives CASQQYLPGGNLNTGELFF.

The chain couples TRBV28 to TRBJ2-3; 10 bases align to TRBD2. CDR1 MDHEN and CDR2 SYDVKM come from the germline V gene. V gave up 6 bases and J gave up 5 bases; unmatched junction bases: 11. There are 16 residues in the CDR3. The CDR3 loop is CASRLPSGGAGDTQYF. CDR3 bases: TGTGCCAGCAGACTACCAAGCGGGGGGGCCGGAGATACGCAGTATTTT.

This clone showed up just once. The DNA of the CDR3 is TGTGCCAGCAGTGAAGCTTTTAGCAATCAGCCCCAGCATTTT. This codes for CASSEAFSNQPQHF. The gene calls are TRBV2 and TRBJ1-5, with D hard to call. Germline CDR1 is SNHLY and CDR2 is FYNNEI. This CDR3 is 14 amino acids long. The V end was cut by 0 bases, the J end by 0 bases, with 3 bases between. Full variable domain (rest looked up from reference TRBV2 and TRBJ1-5): EPEVTQTPSHQVTQMGQEVILRCVPISNHLYFYWYRQILGQKVEFLVSFYNNEISEKSEIFDDQFSVERPDGSNFTLKIRSTKLEDSAMYFCASSEAFSNQPQHFGDGTRLSIL.

The chain combines TRBV19 with TRBJ2-1, with TRBD2 matching over 10 bases. This CDR3 is built from 15 residues. Germline loops: CDR1 LNHDA, CDR2 SQIVND (reference sequence). Trimming at V came to 4 bases and at J to 1 base, leaving 1 base not matched to a gene. The CDR3 region is CASSRGLASYNEQFF. CDR3 bases: TGTGCCAGTAGTAGGGGACTAGCGTCCTACAATGAGCAGTTCTTC. Full variable domain (remainder filled in from reference TRBV19 and TRBJ2-1): DGGITQSPKYLFRKEGQNVTLSCEQNLNHDAMYWYRQDPGQGLRLIYYSQIVNDFQKGDIAEGYSVSREKKESFPLTVTSAQKNPTAFYLCASSRGLASYNEQFFGPGTRLTVL.

The chain has TRBV10-3 and TRBJ1-1, with a possible D match to TRBD1 (5 bases). Germline V gives CDR1 ENHRY, CDR2 SYGVKD. CDR3 size: 13 residues. V lost 7 bases, J lost 0 bases, and 9 bases lay in between. CDR3 residues: CAIKRTLNTEAFF. In nucleotides, the CDR3 is TGTGCCATCAAGCGGACATTGAACACTGAAGCTTTCTTT.

This sequence joins TRBV28 and TRBJ1-3, with D possibly TRBD1 on 5 matching bases. V lost 3 bases and J lost 4, with 10 bases in between. The CDR3 runs to 14 residues. Germline lookup yields CDR1 MDHEN and CDR2 SYDVKM. For the CDR3, the DNA is TGTGCCAGCAGTTTTCGGGGCTTCGGAAACACCATATATTTT. It is translated as CASSFRGFGNTIYF.

In this sample, this clone turned up a few times. The chain combines TRBV7-2 with TRBJ2-1; 7 bases match TRBD2. V dropped 5 bases and J dropped 5; count of bases not matched to a gene: 12. Germline V gene lookup returns CDR1 SGHTA and CDR2 FQGNSA. CDR3 length: 16 residues. The CDR3 coding sequence is TGTGCCAGCAGCCTGACCGGGACTATATTAGACAATGAGCAGTTCTTC. Its translation is CASSLTGTILDNEQFF.

The chain is built from TRBV5-5 and TRBJ1-3; D is unclear. Trimming left V 8 bases short and J 1 base short, with 10 bases between. Looked up from germline, CDR1 is SGHKS and CDR2 is YYEKEE (reference sequence). This CDR3 is 13 amino acids long. The CDR3 loop is CASQVGSGNTIYF. DNA of the CDR3: TGTGCCAGTCAGGTGGGGTCTGGAAACACCATATATTTT.

The J gene is TRBJ1-2, the V gene TRBV7-2; 11 bases agree with TRBD1. CDR1 is SGHTA and CDR2 is FQGNSA in the germline V gene. The CDR3 consists of 16 residues. J lost 3 bases, V lost 4 bases, and 7 bases had no gene match. The CDR3 here is CASSYGQGAPYYGYTF. CDR3 in DNA: TGTGCCAGCAGCTACGGACAGGGGGCCCCCTACTATGGCTACACCTTC.

The gene calls are TRBV24-1 and TRBJ1-5; D not resolved. The CDR3 loop spans 13 amino acids. Germline CDR1 is KGHDR and CDR2 is SFDVKD. V was cut by 1 base and J by 4 bases, with 4 bases left in between. CDR3 bases: TGTGCCACCAGTGATTTTCGTAATCAGCCCCAGCATTTT. The encoded protein is CATSDFRNQPQHF.

The chain uses TRBV9 and TRBJ1-1; D is unresolved. Between the trimmed V and J ends, which lost 2 bases and 0 bases, there was a span of 17 bases. This CDR3 has 17 residues. Germline CDR1 is SGDLS and CDR2 is YYNGEE. CDR3 coding DNA: TGTGCCAGCAGCGTTATGACCTTTTGGGTGATGAACACTGAAGCTTTCTTT. This codes for CASSVMTFWVMNTEAFF.